The 31 T cell receptor beta chains given below trace back to one sample, sequenced in a study of T cells in women clearing cervical HPV infection. Generated by immunoSEQ multiplex PCR, the TCRdb table keeps only in-frame clones and is missing some. The sample's table shows about 17,000 clones. Specimen: blood buffy coat. These receptor sequences come from a woman between 18 and 70 years old with a cervical HPV16 infection that either progressed to CIN3+ or cleared (not recorded which).

Concerning this clone: The read finishes 3 residues shy of the CDR3 end, and the germline J gene is used to complete it. The chain joins TRBV19 to TRBJ1-1; D gene uncertain. The V end was cut by 10 bases, the J end by 1 base, with 7 bases between. The CDR3 runs to 11 residues. Germline V gives CDR1 LNHDA, CDR2 SQIVND (reference sequence). Incomplete CDR3 DNA: TGTGCCACCAGACAGAACACTGAA. Amino acids: CATRQNTE. The entire CDR3 reads CATRQNTEAFF.

To note about this clone: The sequence runs out 3 residues before the end of the CDR3; the remainder is reconstructed from the germline J gene. The chain is built from TRBV7-8 and TRBJ2-1; 9 bases are shared with TRBD1. The CDR3 contains 14 residues. The germline V gene encodes CDR1 SGHVS and CDR2 FQNEAQ. After removal of 3 bases from V and 6 bases from J, the junction contained 3 bases not matched to a gene. CDR3 bases read: TGTGCCAGCAGCTTCCGGACAGGGGCCAATGAG. Amino acids: CASSFRTGANE. The complete CDR3 sequence is CASSFRTGANEQFF.

On this clone: The CDR3 end is not reached by the read, which stops 3 residues before it; the germline J gene fills it in. The V gene is TRBV7-8, the J gene TRBJ2-7; D possibly uses TRBD1 or TRBD2 (5 bases each). Trimming stripped 5 bases from V and 5 bases from J, with 16 bases between. The CDR3 runs to 14 residues. Germline V gene lookup returns CDR1 SGHVS and CDR2 FQNEAQ. The CDR3 DNA, read in part, is TGTGCCAGCAGCCCAGGCGCAGGGAGCCACGAG. Amino acid sequence: CASSPGAGSHE. The full CDR3 protein is CASSPGAGSHEQYF.

With regard to this clone: The CDR3 extends 3 residues past the end of the read, so its final part is completed from the germline J gene. This chain links TRBV2 with TRBJ2-5; 9 bases fit TRBD2. Germline V gene lookup returns CDR1 SNHLY and CDR2 FYNNEI. The CDR3 runs 15 residues. The V segment lost 8 bases and the J segment 1 base; nucleotides outside the gene matches: 8. The CDR3 here is CASQAGGPLQETQYF. Partial CDR3 DNA: TGTGCCAGCCAAGCGGGAGGCCCCCTCCAAGAGACC. Filled out from reference TRBV2 and TRBJ2-5, the complete variable domain reads EPEVTQTPSHQVTQMGQEVILRCVPISNHLYFYWYRQILGQKVEFLVSFYNNEISEKSEIFDDQFSVERPDGSNFTLKIRSTKLEDSAMYFCASQAGGPLQETQYFGPGTRLLVL.

Concerning this clone itself: The read ends 3 residues shy of where the CDR3 ends; the end is completed using the germline J gene. The rearrangement joins TRBV10-3 to TRBJ1-6; D not certain. This CDR3 spans 18 amino acids. Germline V gives CDR1 ENHRY, CDR2 SYGVKD. Trimming cost V 4 bases and J 0 bases, with 16 bases left between them. The part of the CDR3 DNA that was read is TGTGCCATCAGTGCGGTGATTCCGTCTAGCTCCTATAATTCACCC. This translates into CAISAVIPSSSYNSP. The CDR3 in full is CAISAVIPSSSYNSPLHF.

Points on this clone: The read terminates 3 residues before the CDR3 end, so the remaining end is supplied by the germline J gene. V is TRBV6-4 and J is TRBJ1-6; TRBD1 matches 7 bases. Germline loops: CDR1 MRHNA, CDR2 SNTAGT. The junction had 11 bases not matched to a gene; V was cut back by 5 bases and J by 10 bases. The CDR3 contains 15 residues. CDR3 sequence: CASSLTGEGQSPLHF. CDR3 DNA, as far as it was read: TGTGCCAGCAGTTTAACAGGGGAGGGGCAGTCACCC.

Turning to this clone: Read data end 3 residues before the CDR3 end; the end is taken from the germline J gene. This chain links TRBV30 with TRBJ2-1; D possibly corresponds to TRBD1 (5 bases). Germline V gene sequence: CDR1 GTSNPN, CDR2 SVGIG (reference sequence). Between the trimmed V and J ends, which lost 4 bases and 5 bases, there was a span of 15 bases. This CDR3 spans 14 amino acids. The covered CDR3 bases are TGTGCCTGGAACAGACGGCCGACAGACAATGAG. This sequence encodes CAWNRRPTDNE. The complete CDR3 sequence is CAWNRRPTDNEQFF. Complete variable domain (other parts from reference TRBV30 and TRBJ2-1): SQTIHQWPATLVQPVGSPLSLECTVEGTSNPNLYWYRQAAGRGLQLLFYSVGIGQISSEVPQNLSASRPQDRQFILSSKKLLLSDSGFYLCAWNRRPTDNEQFFGPGTRLTVL.

On this clone: The read ends 3 residues before the CDR3 terminus; that terminus is restored from the germline J gene. The chain has TRBV5-5 and TRBJ2-7, with D possibly matching TRBD1 (6 bases). The CDR3 extends over 13 amino acids. V was clipped by 3 bases and J by 2 bases, with 9 bases between them. The germline CDR1 and CDR2 sequences are SGHKS and YYEKEE (reference sequence). The CDR3 DNA, read in part, is TGTGCCAGCAGCTCCGACAGGACCTACGAG. It translates to CASSSDRTYE. The entire CDR3 reads CASSSDRTYEQYF. Looking up the rest from reference TRBV5-5 and TRBJ2-7 gives the full variable domain: DAGVTQSPTHLIKTRGQQVTLRCSPISGHKSVSWYQQVLGQGPQFIFQYYEKEERGRGNFPDRFSARQFPNYSSELNVNALLLGDSALYLCASSSDRTYEQYFGPGTRLTVT.

Comment on this clone: From the germline J gene comes the end of the CDR3, since the read stops 3 residues before it. The rearrangement uses TRBV12-3 or TRBV12-4 and TRBJ1-6, with a possible D match to TRBD1 (6 bases). The V end lost 4 bases, the J end lost 9 bases, and 16 bases lay between the germline ends. The CDR3 has 15 amino acids. The covered CDR3 bases are TGTGCCAGCAGTTCCGATGAGGGGGTTCGTTCACCC. Its translation: CASSSDEGVRSP. The CDR3 in full is CASSSDEGVRSPLHF.

In regard to this clone: The read ends 3 residues before the CDR3 terminus; that terminus is restored from the germline J gene. The chain employs TRBV14 and TRBJ2-1; D remains ambiguous. This CDR3 spans 14 amino acids. The V gene lost 4 bases and the J gene lost 2 bases, with 9 bases spanning the gap. Germline CDR1 and CDR2: SGHDN and FVKESK. CDR3 sequence: CASSPASPYNEQFF. The covered CDR3 bases are TGTGCCAGCAGCCCCGCGAGCCCCTACAATGAG.

Details on this clone: From the germline J gene comes the end of the CDR3, since the read stops 3 residues before it. J is TRBJ1-2 and V is TRBV20-1, with a possible D match to TRBD1 (5 bases). The CDR3 contains 16 residues. The germline V and J ends were trimmed by 3 bases and 7 bases, with 24 bases remaining between them. In germline, CDR1 is DFQATT, CDR2 SNEGSKA (reference sequence). CDR3 protein: CSARGQGIFSTFGYTF. The CDR3 bases that were read are TGCAGTGCTAGGGGCCAGGGAATCTTCTCCACCTTTGGC.

On this clone: The CDR3 goes on 3 residues after the read ends, and that part is filled in from the germline J gene. The chain recombines TRBV4-1 with TRBJ2-7, with 8 bases aligning to TRBD1. The CDR3 length is 15 residues. The trim removed 2 bases at V and 5 bases at J, leaving 8 bases unmatched. CDR1 MGHRA and CDR2 YSYEKL come from the germline V gene. The sequenced CDR3 bases are TGCGCCAGCAGCCAAATAATGACAGGGGACAACGAG. The encoded protein is CASSQIMTGDNE. The CDR3 in its entirety is CASSQIMTGDNEQYF.

With respect to this clone: The read comes to an end 3 residues before the CDR3 does, leaving the germline J gene to fill in the end. The gene calls are TRBV7-6 and TRBJ2-5, with D uncertain. Per the germline V gene, CDR1 is SGHVS and CDR2 is FNYEAQ. Trimming pared 1 base from V and 5 bases from J, leaving 5 bases between. This CDR3 contains 12 residues. CDR3 DNA (partial): TGTGCCAGCAGCTTAGACTGGGAGACC. Its protein product is CASSLDWET. The CDR3, in full, reads CASSLDWETQYF.

Details on this clone: The read gets to within 3 residues of the CDR3 end, and the germline J gene fills in the rest. This chain links TRBV5-4 with TRBJ2-7; TRBD2 might be the D (6 bases). V was trimmed by 4 bases and J by 2 bases, leaving 13 bases between them. The CDR3 is 14 amino acids. CDR1 is SGHNT, CDR2 YYREEE, per germline (reference sequence). The CDR3 sequence: CASSATGGPYEQYF. The sequenced part of the CDR3 DNA is TGTGCCAGCAGCGCAACCGGGGGTCCCTACGAG.

Comment on this clone: The read finishes 3 residues shy of the CDR3 end, and the germline J gene is used to complete it. V gene TRBV7-9 combines with J gene TRBJ1-2, with D maybe TRBD1 (6 bases). Germline CDR1 SEHNR, CDR2 FQNEAQ (reference sequence). The V and J ends lost 5 bases and 7 bases respectively, with 20 bases between them. The CDR3 loop spans 15 amino acids. The sequenced part of the CDR3 DNA is TGTGCCAGCAGCCGATGGTTCGAACAGGGAATTGGC. Its translation: CASSRWFEQGIG. The whole CDR3 region reads CASSRWFEQGIGYTF.

Note on this clone: The read terminates 3 residues ahead of where the CDR3 ends, so the germline J gene completes it. The chain joins TRBV6-2 or TRBV6-3 to TRBJ1-5; D gene ambiguous. The CDR3 covers 13 residues. Trimming stripped 7 bases from V and 5 bases from J, with 12 bases between. Germline V gene sequence: CDR1 MNHEY, CDR2 SVGEGT. Incomplete CDR3 DNA: TGTGCCAGCAACAAATACGGGGATCAGCCC. This gives the protein CASNKYGDQP. The CDR3 as a whole reads CASNKYGDQPQHF.

With respect to this clone: The CDR3 extends 3 residues past the end of the read, so its final part is completed from the germline J gene. The chain couples TRBV19 to TRBJ2-3; 7 bases match TRBD2. The CDR3 is 16 residues long. The trim removed 1 base at V and 4 bases at J, leaving 8 bases unmatched. Germline V gene sequence: CDR1 LNHDA, CDR2 SQIVND (reference sequence). The CDR3 reads CASSIVGPSGADTQYF. Incomplete CDR3 DNA: TGTGCCAGTAGTATAGTGGGGCCTAGCGGCGCAGATACG. The complete variable domain, with remaining parts taken from reference TRBV19 and TRBJ2-3, reads DGGITQSPKYLFRKEGQNVTLSCEQNLNHDAMYWYRQDPGQGLRLIYYSQIVNDFQKGDIAEGYSVSREKKESFPLTVTSAQKNPTAFYLCASSIVGPSGADTQYFGPGTRLTVL.

As regards this clone: The read is 3 residues too short to cover the CDR3 end, so that end is filled in from the germline J gene. This chain links TRBV7-7 with TRBJ2-1, with 8 positions matching TRBD2. V shed 5 bases and J 6 bases; nucleotides not matched to a gene: 6. The CDR3 is 14 residues long. The germline V gene encodes CDR1 SSHAT and CDR2 FNYEAQ (reference sequence). This CDR3 is CASSPSGGLNEQFF. The CDR3 bases that were read are TGTGCCAGCAGCCCATCGGGGGGGCTCAATGAG.

A note on this clone: The missing CDR3 end, 3 residues past where the read stops, is filled in from the germline J gene. The rearrangement uses TRBV19 and TRBJ2-1; TRBD2 matches at 8 bases. The germline CDR1 and CDR2 sequences are LNHDA and SQIVND (reference sequence). V shed 8 bases, J shed 1 base, and the junction held 4 bases outside the gene matches. The CDR3 has 14 residues. This chain's CDR3 is CASRTSWSYNEQFF. The sequenced CDR3 bases are TGTGCCAGTCGGACTAGCTGGTCCTACAATGAG. The full variable domain, rest sourced from reference TRBV19 and TRBJ2-1, is DGGITQSPKYLFRKEGQNVTLSCEQNLNHDAMYWYRQDPGQGLRLIYYSQIVNDFQKGDIAEGYSVSREKKESFPLTVTSAQKNPTAFYLCASRTSWSYNEQFFGPGTRLTVL.

Details on this clone: The read halts 3 residues ahead of the CDR3 end, with the missing end drawn from the germline J gene. The gene calls are TRBV7-6 and TRBJ2-7; 11 bases line up with TRBD1. The germline V gene has CDR1 SGHVS and CDR2 FNYEAQ. The CDR3 totals 16 residues. The trim removed 5 bases at V and 5 bases at J, leaving 11 bases unmatched. Here the CDR3 reads CASSARDRGTWHEQYF. The covered CDR3 bases are TGTGCCAGCAGCGCCCGGGACAGGGGGACCTGGCACGAG.

Details on this clone: The CDR3 extends 3 residues past the end of the read, so its final part is completed from the germline J gene. V and J are TRBV12-3 or TRBV12-4 and TRBJ1-3, with D possibly TRBD1 on 5 matching bases. CDR3 length: 14 amino acids. Trimming removed 4 bases at V and 4 bases at J, with 11 bases between. The CDR3 protein is CASSSGWKGNTIYF. The covered CDR3 bases are TGTGCCAGCAGTTCAGGGTGGAAGGGAAACACC.

With respect to this clone: Read data end 3 residues before the CDR3 end; the end is taken from the germline J gene. The V and J genes are TRBV18 and TRBJ2-7, with 8 bases aligning to TRBD2. V shed 1 base and J 2 bases; nucleotides not matched to a gene: 4. The CDR3 runs to 15 residues. The V gene's germline CDR1 is KGHSH and CDR2 LQKENI. CDR3 DNA, as far as it was read: TGTGCCAGCTCACCACAGCGGGAGTCCGCCTACGAG. It specifies CASSPQRESAYE. The full CDR3 reads CASSPQRESAYEQYF.

As regards this clone: The read stops 3 residues short of the end of the CDR3; the missing end is completed from the germline J gene. This chain uses TRBV20-1 with TRBJ1-2, with TRBD1 identical over 9 bases. The germline V gene has CDR1 DFQATT and CDR2 SNEGSKA (reference sequence). The V segment lost 3 bases and the J segment 5 bases; nucleotides outside the gene matches: 16. This CDR3 has 17 amino acids. The CDR3: CSASESWPFDRGYGYTF. The part of the CDR3 DNA that was read is TGCAGTGCTAGTGAAAGTTGGCCCTTCGACAGGGGGTATGGC.

For this clone: The CDR3 extends 3 residues past the end of the read, so its final part is completed from the germline J gene. The genes are TRBV19 and TRBJ1-1; D call uncertain. CDR3 length: 12 amino acids. CDR1 is LNHDA and CDR2 is SQIVND in the germline V gene (reference sequence). The DNA read from the CDR3 is TGTGCCAGTAGTAATCCGGGTTCAGAA. Translated, it gives CASSNPGSE. Given in full, the CDR3 is CASSNPGSEAFF.

This CDR3 reads CASSPRLAGVVETQYF. CDR3 DNA (partial): TGTGCCAGCAGCCCCCGACTAGCGGGGGTGGTAGAGACC. The chain has TRBV3-1 (or the pseudogene TRBV3-2) and TRBJ2-5; 12 bases line up with TRBD2. Read sequence stops 3 residues before the CDR3 end, and the germline J gene provides the missing end. V gave up 4 bases and J gave up 4 bases; unmatched junction bases: 7. The CDR3 covers 16 residues. CDR1 and CDR2 (germline): LGHDT, YNNKEL (reference sequence).

In the case of this clone: With the read ending 3 residues before the CDR3 end, the germline J gene is used to fill in that end. This chain connects TRBV19 to TRBJ1-1; 8 positions agree with TRBD1. Per the germline V gene, CDR1 is LNHDA and CDR2 is SQIVND (reference sequence). The V segment lost 8 bases and the J segment 1 base; nucleotides outside the gene matches: 12. CDR3 length equals 16 residues. The part of the CDR3 DNA that was read is TGTGCCAGTGAGGTCAACAGGGGGACGGGGAACACTGAA. Amino acids: CASEVNRGTGNTE. The complete CDR3 sequence is CASEVNRGTGNTEAFF.

In regard to this clone: The read stops 3 residues short of the end of the CDR3; the missing end is completed from the germline J gene. This chain connects TRBV20-1 to TRBJ2-2; 12 nucleotides line up with TRBD2. The CDR3 contains 15 residues. V lost 2 bases to trimming and J lost 6 bases; unmatched junction nucleotides: 4. Germline CDR1 DFQATT, CDR2 SNEGSKA (reference sequence). This CDR3 reads CSARNRLAGAGELFF. The CDR3 DNA, read in part, is TGCAGTGCTAGAAATAGACTAGCGGGAGCCGGGGAG.

About this clone itself: From the germline J gene comes the end of the CDR3, since the read stops 3 residues before it. This sequence joins TRBV5-1 and TRBJ1-1; D not certain. Germline V gene lookup returns CDR1 SGHRS and CDR2 YFSETQ. V dropped 5 bases and J dropped 7 bases, with 12 bases sitting between them. The CDR3 is made up of 12 amino acids. The CDR3 reads CASRLGIGEAFF. Partial CDR3 DNA: TGCGCCAGCAGACTAGGTATTGGTGAA.

As for this clone: The read ends 3 residues before the CDR3 terminus; that terminus is restored from the germline J gene. The chain combines TRBV5-1 with TRBJ1-5; 8 nucleotides match TRBD1. The CDR3 is 14 amino acids. Germline-derived CDR1 and CDR2 are SGHRS and YFSETQ. Unmatched junction bases numbered 7, after V lost 7 bases and J lost 4 bases. The covered CDR3 bases are TGCGCCAGCCGCCGAGGGACAGGAAATCAGCCC. Residues: CASRRGTGNQP. The whole CDR3 protein is CASRRGTGNQPQHF.

Concerning this clone itself: The observed sequence ends 3 residues before the CDR3 terminus, with the missing tail filled in from the germline J gene. The genes are TRBV19 and TRBJ1-6; D uncertain. Between the trimmed V and J ends, which lost 6 bases and 10 bases, there was a span of 19 bases. CDR3 length: 15 amino acids. Germline lookup yields CDR1 LNHDA and CDR2 SQIVND (reference sequence). CDR3 bases read: TGTGCCAGTAGCTCAAGTTCAGGTACCGGATCACCC. As protein: CASSSSSGTGSP. The whole CDR3 protein is CASSSSSGTGSPLHF.

As for this clone: The read gets to within 3 residues of the CDR3 end, and the germline J gene fills in the rest. The chain joins TRBV20-1 to TRBJ1-5; 12 bases are a match to TRBD1. The CDR3 sequence is 15 residues long. The trim removed 6 bases at V and 6 bases at J, leaving 9 bases unmatched. The germline V gene encodes CDR1 DFQATT and CDR2 SNEGSKA (reference sequence). CDR3 protein: CSAGKGTGGFQPQHF. The part of the CDR3 DNA that was read is TGCAGTGCCGGGAAAGGGACAGGGGGCTTTCAGCCC.